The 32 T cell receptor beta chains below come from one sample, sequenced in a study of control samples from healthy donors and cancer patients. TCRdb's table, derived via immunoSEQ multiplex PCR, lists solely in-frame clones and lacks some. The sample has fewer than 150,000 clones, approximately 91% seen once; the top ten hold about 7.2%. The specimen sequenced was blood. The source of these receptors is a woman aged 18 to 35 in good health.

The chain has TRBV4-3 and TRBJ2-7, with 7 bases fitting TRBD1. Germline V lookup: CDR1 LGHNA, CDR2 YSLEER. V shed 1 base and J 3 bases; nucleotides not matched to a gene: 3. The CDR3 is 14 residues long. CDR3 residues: CASSQGTGVYEQYF. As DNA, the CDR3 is TGCGCCAGCAGCCAAGGAACAGGGGTCTACGAGCAGTACTTC.

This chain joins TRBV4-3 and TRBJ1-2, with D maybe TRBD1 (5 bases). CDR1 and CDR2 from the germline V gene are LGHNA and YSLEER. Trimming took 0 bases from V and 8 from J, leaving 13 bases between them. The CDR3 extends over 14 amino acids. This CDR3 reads CASSQDEGVGGYTF. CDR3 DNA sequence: TGCGCCAGCAGCCAAGATGAAGGGGTGGGCGGCTACACCTTC.

This chain's CDR3 is CASSYGTISHTEAFF. CDR3 DNA: TGTGCCAGCAGTTACGGGACCATCTCGCACACTGAAGCTTTCTTT. V and J are TRBV6-2 or TRBV6-3 and TRBJ1-1; D perhaps matches TRBD1 (5 bases). This CDR3 region has 15 residues. Per the germline V gene, CDR1 is MNHEY and CDR2 is SVGEGT. The V end was cut by 2 bases, the J end by 3 bases, with 13 bases between.

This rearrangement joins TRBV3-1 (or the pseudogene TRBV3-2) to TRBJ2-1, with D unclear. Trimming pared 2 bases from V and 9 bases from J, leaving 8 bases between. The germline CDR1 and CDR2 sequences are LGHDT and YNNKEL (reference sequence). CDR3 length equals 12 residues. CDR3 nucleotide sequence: TGTGCCAGCAGCCAAAGCAGAAGTGAGCAGTTCTTC. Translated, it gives CASSQSRSEQFF.

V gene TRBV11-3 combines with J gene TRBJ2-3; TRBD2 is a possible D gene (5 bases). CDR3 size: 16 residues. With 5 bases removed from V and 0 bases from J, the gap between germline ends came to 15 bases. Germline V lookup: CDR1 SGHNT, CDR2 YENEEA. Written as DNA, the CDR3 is TGTGCCAGCAGCCATAAAGGAGCGGCAAGCACAGATACGCAGTATTTT. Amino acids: CASSHKGAASTDTQYF.

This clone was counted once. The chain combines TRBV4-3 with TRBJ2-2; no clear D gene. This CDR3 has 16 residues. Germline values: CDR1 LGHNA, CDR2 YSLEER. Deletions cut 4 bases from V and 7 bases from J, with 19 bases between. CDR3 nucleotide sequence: TGCGCCAGCAGCCCCTCAGCACGGGCTCCTGGCGGGGAGCTGTTTTTT. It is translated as CASSPSARAPGGELFF.

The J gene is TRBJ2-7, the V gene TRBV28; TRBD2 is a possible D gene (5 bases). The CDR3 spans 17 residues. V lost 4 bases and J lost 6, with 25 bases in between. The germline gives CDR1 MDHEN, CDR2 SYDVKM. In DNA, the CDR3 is TGTGCCAGCAGTTCCCCCCAGAGTGGAGCCCGCGGGCGCGAGCAGTACTTC. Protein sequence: CASSSPQSGARGREQYF. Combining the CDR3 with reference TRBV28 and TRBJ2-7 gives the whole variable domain DVKVTQSSRYLVKRTGEKVFLECVQDMDHENMFWYRQDPGLGLRLIYFSYDVKMKEKGDIPEGYSVSREKKERFSLILESASTNQTSMYLCASSSPQSGARGREQYFGPGTRLTVT.

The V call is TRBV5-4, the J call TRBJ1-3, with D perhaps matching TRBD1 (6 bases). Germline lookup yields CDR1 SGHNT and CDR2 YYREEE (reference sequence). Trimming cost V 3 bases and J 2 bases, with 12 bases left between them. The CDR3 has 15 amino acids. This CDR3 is CASSSSGDPGNTIYF. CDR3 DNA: TGTGCCAGCAGCTCCTCAGGGGACCCTGGAAACACCATATATTTT.

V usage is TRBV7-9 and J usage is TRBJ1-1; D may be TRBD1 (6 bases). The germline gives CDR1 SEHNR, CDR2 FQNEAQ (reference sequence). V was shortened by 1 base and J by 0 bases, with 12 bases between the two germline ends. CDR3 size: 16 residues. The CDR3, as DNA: TGTGCCAGCAGCTTAGGGACAGTCCAAATGAACACTGAAGCTTTCTTT. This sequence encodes CASSLGTVQMNTEAFF.

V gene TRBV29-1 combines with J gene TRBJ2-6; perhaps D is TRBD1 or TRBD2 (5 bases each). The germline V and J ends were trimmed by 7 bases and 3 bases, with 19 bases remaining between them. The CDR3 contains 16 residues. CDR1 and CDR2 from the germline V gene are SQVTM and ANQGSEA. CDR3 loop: CSALGWGKDGANVLTF. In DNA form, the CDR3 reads TGCAGCGCCTTGGGGTGGGGGAAGGATGGGGCCAACGTCCTGACTTTC.

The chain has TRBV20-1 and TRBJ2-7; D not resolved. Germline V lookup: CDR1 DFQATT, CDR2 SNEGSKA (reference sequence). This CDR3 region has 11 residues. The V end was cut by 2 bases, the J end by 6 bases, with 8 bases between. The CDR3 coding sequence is TGCAGTGCTAGAAGGGCGGCCGAGCAGTACTTC. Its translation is CSARRAAEQYF.

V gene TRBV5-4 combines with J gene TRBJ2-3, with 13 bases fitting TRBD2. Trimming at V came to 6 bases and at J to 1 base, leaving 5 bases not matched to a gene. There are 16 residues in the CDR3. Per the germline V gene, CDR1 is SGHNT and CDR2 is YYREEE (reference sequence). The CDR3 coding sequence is TGTGCCAGCAAGACTAGCGGGAGGTCGGGCACAGATACGCAGTATTTT. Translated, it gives CASKTSGRSGTDTQYF.

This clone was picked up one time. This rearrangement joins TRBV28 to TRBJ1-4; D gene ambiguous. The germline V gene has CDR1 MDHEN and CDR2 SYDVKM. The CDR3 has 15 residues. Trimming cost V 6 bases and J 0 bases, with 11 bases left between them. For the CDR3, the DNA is TGTGCCAGCAGCCAGTCCTGGGCAACTAATGAAAAACTGTTTTTT. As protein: CASSQSWATNEKLFF.

CDR3 loop: CATSDSGQGNIYEQYF. In DNA, the CDR3 is TGTGCCACCAGTGATTCGGGACAGGGGAATATCTACGAGCAGTACTTC. This sequence joins TRBV24-1 and TRBJ2-7, with 10 bases matching TRBD1. This CDR3 is 16 amino acids long. Per the germline V gene, CDR1 is KGHDR and CDR2 is SFDVKD. The J segment lost 3 bases and the V segment lost 2 bases, leaving 6 bases of the junction unmatched.

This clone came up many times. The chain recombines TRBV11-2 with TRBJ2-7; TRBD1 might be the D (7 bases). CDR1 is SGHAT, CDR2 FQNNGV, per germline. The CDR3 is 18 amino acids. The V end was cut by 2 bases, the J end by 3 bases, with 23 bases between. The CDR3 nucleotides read TGTGCCAGCAGCTTACAGGCGGGATCGGGACAGTTAGGCTACGAGCAGTACTTC. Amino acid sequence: CASSLQAGSGQLGYEQYF.

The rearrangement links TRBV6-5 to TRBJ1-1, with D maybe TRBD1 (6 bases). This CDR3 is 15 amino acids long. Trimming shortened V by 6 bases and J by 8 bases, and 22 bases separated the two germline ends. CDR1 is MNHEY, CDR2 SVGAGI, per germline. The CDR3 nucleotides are TGTGCCAGCAGCACAAGAGGGGGATCAGGGGACGAAGCTTTCTTT. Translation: CASSTRGGSGDEAFF.

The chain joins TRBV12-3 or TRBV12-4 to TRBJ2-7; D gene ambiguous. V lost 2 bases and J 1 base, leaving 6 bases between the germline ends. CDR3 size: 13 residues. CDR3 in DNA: TGTGCCAGCAGTTTACTTTCTTCCTACGAGCAGTACTTC. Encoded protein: CASSLLSSYEQYF.

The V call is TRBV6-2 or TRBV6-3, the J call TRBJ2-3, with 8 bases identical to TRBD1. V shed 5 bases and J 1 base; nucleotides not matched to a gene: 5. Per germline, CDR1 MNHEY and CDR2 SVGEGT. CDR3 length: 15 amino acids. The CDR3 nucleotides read TGTGCCAGCAGTCGCCCGGGACAGGGCACAGATACGCAGTATTTT. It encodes CASSRPGQGTDTQYF.

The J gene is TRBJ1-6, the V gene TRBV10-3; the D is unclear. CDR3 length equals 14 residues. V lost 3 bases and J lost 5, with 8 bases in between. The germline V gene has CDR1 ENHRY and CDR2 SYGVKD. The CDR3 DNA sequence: TGTGCCATCAGTGAACACAGAAATAATTCACCCCTCCACTTT. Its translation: CAISEHRNNSPLHF.

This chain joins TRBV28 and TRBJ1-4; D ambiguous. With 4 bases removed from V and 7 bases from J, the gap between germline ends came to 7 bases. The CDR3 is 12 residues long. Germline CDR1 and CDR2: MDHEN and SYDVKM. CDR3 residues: CASSSPGEKLFF. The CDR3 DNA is TGTGCCAGCAGTTCCCCAGGTGAAAAACTGTTTTTT.

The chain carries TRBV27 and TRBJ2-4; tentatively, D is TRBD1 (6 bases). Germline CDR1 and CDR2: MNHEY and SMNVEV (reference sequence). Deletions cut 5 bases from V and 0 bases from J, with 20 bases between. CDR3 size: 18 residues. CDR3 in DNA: TGTGCCAGCAGTCCACGCCTTACAGGGAGCCTAGCCAAAAACATTCAGTACTTC. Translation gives CASSPRLTGSLAKNIQYF.

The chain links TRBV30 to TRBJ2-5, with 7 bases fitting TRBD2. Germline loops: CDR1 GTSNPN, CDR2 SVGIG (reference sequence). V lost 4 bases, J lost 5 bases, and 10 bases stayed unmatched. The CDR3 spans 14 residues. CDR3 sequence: CAWTTGRGVETQYF. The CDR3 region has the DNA TGTGCCTGGACTACCGGACGGGGGGTGGAGACCCAGTACTTC.

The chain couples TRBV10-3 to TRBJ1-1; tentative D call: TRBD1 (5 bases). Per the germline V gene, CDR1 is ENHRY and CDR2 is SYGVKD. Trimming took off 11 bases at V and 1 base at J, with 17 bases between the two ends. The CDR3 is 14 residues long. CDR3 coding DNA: TGTGCCCCTAGGGGTCGCCCAACGAACACTGAAGCTTTCTTT. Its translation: CAPRGRPTNTEAFF.

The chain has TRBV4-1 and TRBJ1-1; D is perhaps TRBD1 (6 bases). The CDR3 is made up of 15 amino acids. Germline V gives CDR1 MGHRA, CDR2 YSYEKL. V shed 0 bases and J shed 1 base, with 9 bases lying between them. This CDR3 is CASSQDPGANTEAFF. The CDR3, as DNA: TGCGCCAGCAGCCAAGATCCAGGGGCGAACACTGAAGCTTTCTTT.

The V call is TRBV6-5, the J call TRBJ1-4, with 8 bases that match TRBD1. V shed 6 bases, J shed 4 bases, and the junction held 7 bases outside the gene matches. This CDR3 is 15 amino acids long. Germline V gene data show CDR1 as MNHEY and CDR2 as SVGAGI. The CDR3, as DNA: TGTGCCAGCAGGGCGGACAGGGCTTTTAATGAAAAACTGTTTTTT. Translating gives CASRADRAFNEKLFF.

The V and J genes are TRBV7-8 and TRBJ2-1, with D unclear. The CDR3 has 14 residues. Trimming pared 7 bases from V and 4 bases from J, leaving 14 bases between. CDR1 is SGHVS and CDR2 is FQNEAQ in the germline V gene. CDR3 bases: TGTGCCAGCACTTTTGGCGGAACTTACAATGAGCAGTTCTTC. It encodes CASTFGGTYNEQFF.

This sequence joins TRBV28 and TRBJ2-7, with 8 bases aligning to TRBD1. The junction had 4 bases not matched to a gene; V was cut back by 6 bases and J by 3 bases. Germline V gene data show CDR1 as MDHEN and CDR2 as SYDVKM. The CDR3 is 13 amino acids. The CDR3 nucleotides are TGTGCCAGCAGGAGGACAGGGCACTACGAGCAGTACTTC. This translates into CASRRTGHYEQYF.

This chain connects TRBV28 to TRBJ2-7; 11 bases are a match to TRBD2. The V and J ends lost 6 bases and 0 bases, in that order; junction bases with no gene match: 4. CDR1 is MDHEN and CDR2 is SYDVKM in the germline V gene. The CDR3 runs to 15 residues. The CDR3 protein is CASSKGLAASYEQYF. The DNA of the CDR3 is TGTGCCAGCAGCAAGGGACTAGCGGCCTCCTACGAGCAGTACTTC.

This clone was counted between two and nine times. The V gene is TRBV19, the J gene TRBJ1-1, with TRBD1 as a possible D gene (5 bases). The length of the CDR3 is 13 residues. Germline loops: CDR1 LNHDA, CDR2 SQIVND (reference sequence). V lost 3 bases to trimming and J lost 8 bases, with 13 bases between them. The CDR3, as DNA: TGTGCCAGTAGTATCGGGACCGCCTTCGAAGCTTTCTTT. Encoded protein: CASSIGTAFEAFF.

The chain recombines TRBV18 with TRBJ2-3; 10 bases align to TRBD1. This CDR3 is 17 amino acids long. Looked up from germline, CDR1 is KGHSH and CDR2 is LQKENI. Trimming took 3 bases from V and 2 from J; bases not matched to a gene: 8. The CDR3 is CASSPGLGQGITDTQYF. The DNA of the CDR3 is TGTGCCAGCTCACCGGGATTGGGACAGGGGATCACAGATACGCAGTATTTT.

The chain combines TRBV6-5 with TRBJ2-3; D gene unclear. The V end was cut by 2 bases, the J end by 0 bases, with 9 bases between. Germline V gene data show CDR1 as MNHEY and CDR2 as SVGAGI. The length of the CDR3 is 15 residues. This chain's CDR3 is CASSYRPDSTDTQYF. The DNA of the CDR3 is TGTGCCAGCAGTTACCGTCCTGACAGCACAGATACGCAGTATTTT.

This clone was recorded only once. CDR3 residues: CASSLTPLPGQGETQYF. CDR3 DNA sequence: TGTGCCAGCAGCTTGACGCCACTCCCGGGACAGGGCGAGACCCAGTACTTC. V usage is TRBV7-9 and J usage is TRBJ2-5, with 9 positions matching TRBD1. V shed 3 bases, J shed 5 bases, and the junction held 13 bases outside the gene matches. The CDR3 totals 17 residues. Germline V CDR1 and CDR2: SEHNR, FQNEAQ (reference sequence).